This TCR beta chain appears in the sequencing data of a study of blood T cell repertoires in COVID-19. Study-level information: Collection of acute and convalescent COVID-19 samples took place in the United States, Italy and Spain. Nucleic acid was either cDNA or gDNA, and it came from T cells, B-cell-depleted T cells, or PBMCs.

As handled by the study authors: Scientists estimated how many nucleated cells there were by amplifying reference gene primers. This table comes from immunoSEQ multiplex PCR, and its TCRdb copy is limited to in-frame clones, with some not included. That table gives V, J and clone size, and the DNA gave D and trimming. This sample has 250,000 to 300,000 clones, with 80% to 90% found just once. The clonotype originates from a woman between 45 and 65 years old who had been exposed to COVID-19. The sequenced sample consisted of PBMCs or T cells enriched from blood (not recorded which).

The CDR3 sequence: CASSPVAGITEAFF. CDR3 bases: TGTGCCAGCAGCCCTGTAGCAGGGATCACTGAAGCTTTCTTT. V usage is TRBV5-6 and J usage is TRBJ1-1; tentatively, D is TRBD1 (5 bases). V was cut by 4 bases and J by 4 bases, with 14 bases left in between. CDR3 length: 14 residues. The germline CDR1 and CDR2 sequences are SGHDT and YYEEEE.